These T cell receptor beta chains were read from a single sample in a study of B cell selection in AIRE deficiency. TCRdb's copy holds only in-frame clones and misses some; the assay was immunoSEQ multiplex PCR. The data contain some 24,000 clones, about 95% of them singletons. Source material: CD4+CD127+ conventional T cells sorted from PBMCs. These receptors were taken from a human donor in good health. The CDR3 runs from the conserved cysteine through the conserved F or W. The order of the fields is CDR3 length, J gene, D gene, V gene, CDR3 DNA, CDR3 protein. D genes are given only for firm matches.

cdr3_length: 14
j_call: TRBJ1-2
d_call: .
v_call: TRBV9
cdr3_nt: TGTGCCAGCAGCGTAGATCCGGGATCGAGGGGCTACACCTTC
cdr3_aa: CASSVDPGSRGYTF

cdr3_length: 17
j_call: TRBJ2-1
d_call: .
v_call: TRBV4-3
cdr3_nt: TGCGCCAGCAGCCAAGCCAGGGGAGGCTACAAACACAATGAGCAGTTCTTC
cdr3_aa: CASSQARGGYKHNEQFF

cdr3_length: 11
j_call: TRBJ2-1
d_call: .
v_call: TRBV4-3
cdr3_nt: TGCGCCAGTATCGAGGGACCAGTGGGGTTCTTC
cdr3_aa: CASIEGPVGFF

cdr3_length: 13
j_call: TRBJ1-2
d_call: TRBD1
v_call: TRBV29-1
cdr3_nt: TGCAGCGTTGAGGGACAGGGAAGCTATGGCTACACCTTC
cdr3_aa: CSVEGQGSYGYTF

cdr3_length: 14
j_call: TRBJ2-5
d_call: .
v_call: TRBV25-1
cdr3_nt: TGTGCCAGCAGCCCCACACAGAGGGGAGAGACCCAGTACTTC
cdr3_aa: CASSPTQRGETQYF

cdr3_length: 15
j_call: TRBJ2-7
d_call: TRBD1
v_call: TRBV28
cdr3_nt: TGTGCCAGCAGTTCTCCGGGACAGGGGCTCTACGAGCAGTACTTC
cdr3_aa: CASSSPGQGLYEQYF

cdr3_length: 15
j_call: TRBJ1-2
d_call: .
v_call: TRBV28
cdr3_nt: TGTGCCAGCAGTTCCTCGAGACAGATTAACTATGGCTACACCTTC
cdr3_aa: CASSSSRQINYGYTF

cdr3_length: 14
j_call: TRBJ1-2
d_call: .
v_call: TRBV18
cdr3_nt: TGTGCCAGCTCACCAGCGGGTGGTGGCTATGGCTACACCTTC
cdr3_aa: CASSPAGGGYGYTF

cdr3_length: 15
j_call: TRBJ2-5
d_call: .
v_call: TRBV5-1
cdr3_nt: TGCGCCAGCAGCTTGAATGGGCCAATGGGCGAGACCCAGTACTTC
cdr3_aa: CASSLNGPMGETQYF

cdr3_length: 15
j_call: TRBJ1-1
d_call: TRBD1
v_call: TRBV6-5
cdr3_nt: TGTGCCAGCAGTTCCCCGGGACAGAAGAACACTGAAGCTTTCTTT
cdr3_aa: CASSSPGQKNTEAFF

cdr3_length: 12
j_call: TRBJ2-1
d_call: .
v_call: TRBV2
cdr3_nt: TGTGCCAGCAACCAAAATGTAGATGAGCAGTTCTTC
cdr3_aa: CASNQNVDEQFF

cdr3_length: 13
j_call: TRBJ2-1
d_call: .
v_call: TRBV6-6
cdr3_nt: TGTGCCACACGCCCTTCCCCTGGGATGGTCCAGTTCTTC
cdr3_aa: CATRPSPGMVQFF

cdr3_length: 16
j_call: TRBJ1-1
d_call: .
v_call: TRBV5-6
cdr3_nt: TGTGCCAGCAGCCGTCATGGCTGGGACGGGAACACTGAAGCTTTCTTT
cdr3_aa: CASSRHGWDGNTEAFF

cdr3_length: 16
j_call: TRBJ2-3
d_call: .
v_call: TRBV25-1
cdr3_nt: TGTGCCAGCAGTGAATCAAGCCCGCGACGCACAGATACGCAGTATTTT
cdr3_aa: CASSESSPRRTDTQYF

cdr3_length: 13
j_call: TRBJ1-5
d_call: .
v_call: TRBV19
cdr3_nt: TGTGCCAGTAGAACAGATAGCAATCAGCCCCAGCATTTT
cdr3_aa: CASRTDSNQPQHF

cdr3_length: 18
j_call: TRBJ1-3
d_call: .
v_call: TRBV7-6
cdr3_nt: TGTGCCAGCAGCTTAGCGGCGGACGGAACCCTCTCTGGAAACACCATATATTTT
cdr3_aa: CASSLAADGTLSGNTIYF

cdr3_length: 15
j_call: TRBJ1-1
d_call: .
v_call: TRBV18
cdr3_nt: TGTGCCAGCTCACCGTCTACGGGGGCGGACACTGAAGCTTTCTTT
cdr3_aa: CASSPSTGADTEAFF

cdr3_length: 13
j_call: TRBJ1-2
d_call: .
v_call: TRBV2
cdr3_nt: TGTGCCAGCAGTGAAGGACAATCTCGGGGCTACACCTTC
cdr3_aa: CASSEGQSRGYTF

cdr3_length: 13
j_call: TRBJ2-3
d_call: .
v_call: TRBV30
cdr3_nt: TGTGCCTGGAGTGGGACTAGCACAGATACGCAGTATTTT
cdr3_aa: CAWSGTSTDTQYF

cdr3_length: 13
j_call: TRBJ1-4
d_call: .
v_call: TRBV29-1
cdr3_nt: TGCAGCGCTCTACAGGGAAAAAATGAAAAACTGTTTTTT
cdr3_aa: CSALQGKNEKLFF

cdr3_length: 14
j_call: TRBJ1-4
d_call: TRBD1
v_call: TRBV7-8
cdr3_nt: TGTGCCAGCAGCCCTCGGACAGGGGATGAAAAACTGTTTTTT
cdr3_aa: CASSPRTGDEKLFF

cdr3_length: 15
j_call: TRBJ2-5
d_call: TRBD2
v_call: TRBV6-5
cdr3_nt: TGTGCCAGCAAAAATAGCGGGGTCTTTCAAGAGACCCAGTACTTC
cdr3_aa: CASKNSGVFQETQYF

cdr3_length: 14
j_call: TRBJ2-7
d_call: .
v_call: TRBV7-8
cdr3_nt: TGTGCCAGCAGCTTACACACGAAATCCTACGAGCAGTACTTC
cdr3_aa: CASSLHTKSYEQYF

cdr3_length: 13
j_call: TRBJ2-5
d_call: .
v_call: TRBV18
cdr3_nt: TGTGCCAGCTCACCCGGACAAAAAGAGACCCAGTACTTC
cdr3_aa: CASSPGQKETQYF

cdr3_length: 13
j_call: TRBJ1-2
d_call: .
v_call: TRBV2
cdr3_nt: TGTGCCAGCAGTCCGGACAGCAACTATGGCTACACCTTC
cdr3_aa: CASSPDSNYGYTF

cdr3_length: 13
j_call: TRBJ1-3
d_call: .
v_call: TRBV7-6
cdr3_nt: TGTGCCAGCAGCTTAGCGTTAGGAAACACCATATATTTT
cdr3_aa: CASSLALGNTIYF

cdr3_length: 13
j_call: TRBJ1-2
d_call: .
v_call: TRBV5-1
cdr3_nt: TGCGCCAGCAGCTTGGAAGGATTTGATGGCTACACCTTC
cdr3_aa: CASSLEGFDGYTF

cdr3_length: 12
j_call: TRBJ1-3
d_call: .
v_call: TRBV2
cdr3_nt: TGTGCCAGCAGCGATCGACGGGACACCATATATTTT
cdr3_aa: CASSDRRDTIYF

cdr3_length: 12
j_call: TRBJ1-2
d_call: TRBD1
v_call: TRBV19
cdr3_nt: TGTGCCAGTACGCACAGGGGAAATGGCTACACCTTC
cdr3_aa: CASTHRGNGYTF

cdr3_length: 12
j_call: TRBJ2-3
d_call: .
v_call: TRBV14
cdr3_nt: TGTGCCAGCAGCCCGACTCGAGATACGCAGTATTTT
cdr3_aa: CASSPTRDTQYF

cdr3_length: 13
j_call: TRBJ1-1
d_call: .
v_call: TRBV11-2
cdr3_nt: TGTGCCAGCAGCTTAGCAGGGAACACTGAAGCTTTCTTT
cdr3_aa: CASSLAGNTEAFF

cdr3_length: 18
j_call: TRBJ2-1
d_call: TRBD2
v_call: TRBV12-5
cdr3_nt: TGTGCTAGTGATTTACCGGGACTAGCGGGGGAGATCTACAATGAGCAGTTCTTC
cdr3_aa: CASDLPGLAGEIYNEQFF

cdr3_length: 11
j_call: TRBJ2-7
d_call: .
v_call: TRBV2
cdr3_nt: TGTGCCAGCAGGTCCGACTACGAGCAGTACTTC
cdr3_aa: CASRSDYEQYF

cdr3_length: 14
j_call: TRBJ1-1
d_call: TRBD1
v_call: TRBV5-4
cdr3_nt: TGTGCCAGCAAGGCAGGGGGCCTGAACACTGAAGCTTTCTTT
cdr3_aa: CASKAGGLNTEAFF

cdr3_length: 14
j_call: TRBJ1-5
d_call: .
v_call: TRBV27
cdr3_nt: TGTGCCAGCAGTTCGGGACGTAGCAATCAGCCCCAGCATTTT
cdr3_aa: CASSSGRSNQPQHF

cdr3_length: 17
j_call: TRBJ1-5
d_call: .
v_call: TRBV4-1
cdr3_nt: TGCGCCAGCAGCCAAGAAGGTGGGCAGCTAAGCAATCAGCCCCAGCATTTT
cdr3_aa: CASSQEGGQLSNQPQHF

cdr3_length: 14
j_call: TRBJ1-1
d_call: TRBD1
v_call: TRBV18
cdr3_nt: TGTGCCAGCTCACAGGGGACAGTGAACACTGAAGCTTTCTTT
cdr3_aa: CASSQGTVNTEAFF

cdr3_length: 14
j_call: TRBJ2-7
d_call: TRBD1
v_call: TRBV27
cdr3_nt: TGTGCCAGCAGTTTGCGCCCAGGGGGCAACGAGCAGTACTTC
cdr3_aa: CASSLRPGGNEQYF

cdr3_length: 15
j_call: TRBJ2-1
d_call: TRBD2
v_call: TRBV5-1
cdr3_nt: TGCGCCAGCAGCTTGGAAGGGACTAGCGTCGATGAGCAGTTCTTC
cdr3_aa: CASSLEGTSVDEQFF

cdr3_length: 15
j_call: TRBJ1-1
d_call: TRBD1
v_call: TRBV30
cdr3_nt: TGTGCCTGGAGTGTAGGGTTGGCAGGGGGTGCTGAAGCTTTCTTT
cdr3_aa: CAWSVGLAGGAEAFF